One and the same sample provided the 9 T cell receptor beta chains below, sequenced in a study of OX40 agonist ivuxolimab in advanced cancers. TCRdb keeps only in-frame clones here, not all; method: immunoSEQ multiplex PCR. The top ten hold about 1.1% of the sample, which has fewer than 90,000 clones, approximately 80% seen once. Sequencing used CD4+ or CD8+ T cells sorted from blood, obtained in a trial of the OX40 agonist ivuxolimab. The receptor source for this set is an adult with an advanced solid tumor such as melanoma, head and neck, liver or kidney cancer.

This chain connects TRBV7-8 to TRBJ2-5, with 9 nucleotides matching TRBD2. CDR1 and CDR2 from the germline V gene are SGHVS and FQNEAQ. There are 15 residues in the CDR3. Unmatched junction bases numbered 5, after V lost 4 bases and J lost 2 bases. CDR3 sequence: CASSSSTSGQETQYF. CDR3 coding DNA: TGTGCCAGCAGCTCCTCGACTAGCGGACAAGAGACCCAGTACTTC.

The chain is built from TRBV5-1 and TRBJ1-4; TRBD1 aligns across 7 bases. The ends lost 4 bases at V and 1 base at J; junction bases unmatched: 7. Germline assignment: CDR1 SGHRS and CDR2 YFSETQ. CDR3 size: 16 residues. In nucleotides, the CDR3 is TGCGCCAGCAGCCTCACAGGGGTAATAACTAATGAAAAACTGTTTTTT. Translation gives CASSLTGVITNEKLFF.

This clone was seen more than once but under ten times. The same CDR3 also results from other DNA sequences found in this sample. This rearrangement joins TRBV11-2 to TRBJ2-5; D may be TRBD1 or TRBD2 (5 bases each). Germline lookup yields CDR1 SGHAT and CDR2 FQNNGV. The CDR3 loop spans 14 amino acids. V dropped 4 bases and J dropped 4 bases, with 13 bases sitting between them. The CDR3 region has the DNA TGTGCCAGCAGCTCTTGGGGGTCTGGAGAGACCCAGTACTTC. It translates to CASSSWGSGETQYF.

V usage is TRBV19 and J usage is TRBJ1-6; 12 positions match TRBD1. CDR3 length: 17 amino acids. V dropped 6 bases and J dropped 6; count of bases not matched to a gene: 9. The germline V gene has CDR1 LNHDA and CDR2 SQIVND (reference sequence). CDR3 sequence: CASRKLRDRGRNSPLHF. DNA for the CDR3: TGTGCCAGTAGGAAGCTCCGGGACAGGGGGCGTAATTCACCCCTCCACTTT. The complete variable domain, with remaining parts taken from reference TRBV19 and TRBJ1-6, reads DGGITQSPKYLFRKEGQNVTLSCEQNLNHDAMYWYRQDPGQGLRLIYYSQIVNDFQKGDIAEGYSVSREKKESFPLTVTSAQKNPTAFYLCASRKLRDRGRNSPLHFGNGTRLTVT.

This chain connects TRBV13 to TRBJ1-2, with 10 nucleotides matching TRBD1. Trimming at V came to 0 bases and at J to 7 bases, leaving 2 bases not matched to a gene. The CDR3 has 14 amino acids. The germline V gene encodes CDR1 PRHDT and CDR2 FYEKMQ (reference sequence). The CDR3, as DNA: TGTGCCAGCAGCTTAGGTGACAGGGGGCCTGGCTACACCTTC. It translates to CASSLGDRGPGYTF.

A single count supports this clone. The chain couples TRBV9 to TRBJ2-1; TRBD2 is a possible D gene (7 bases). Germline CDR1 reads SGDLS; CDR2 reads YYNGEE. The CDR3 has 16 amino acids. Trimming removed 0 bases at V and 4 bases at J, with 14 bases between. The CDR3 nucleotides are TGTGCCAGCAGCGTAGTTTGGGGGGGCCCATACAATGAGCAGTTCTTC. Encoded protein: CASSVVWGGPYNEQFF.

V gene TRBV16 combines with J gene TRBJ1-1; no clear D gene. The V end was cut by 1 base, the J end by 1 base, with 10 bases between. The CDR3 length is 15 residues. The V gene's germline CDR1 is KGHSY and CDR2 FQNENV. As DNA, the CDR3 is TGTGCCAGCAGCCAATTTGGATCGGCGAACACTGAAGCTTTCTTT. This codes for CASSQFGSANTEAFF.

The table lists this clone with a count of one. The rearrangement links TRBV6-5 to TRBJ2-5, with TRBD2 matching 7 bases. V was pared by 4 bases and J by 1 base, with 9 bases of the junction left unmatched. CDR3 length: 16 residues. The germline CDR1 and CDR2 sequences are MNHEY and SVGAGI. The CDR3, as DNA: TGTGCCAGCAGTTTATCAGGGAGGGTGGCCCAAGAGACCCAGTACTTC. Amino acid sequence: CASSLSGRVAQETQYF.

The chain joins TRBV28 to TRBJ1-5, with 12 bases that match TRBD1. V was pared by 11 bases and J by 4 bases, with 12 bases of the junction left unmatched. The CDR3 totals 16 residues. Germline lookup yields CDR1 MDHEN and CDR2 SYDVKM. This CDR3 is CAGDTGTGGGNQPQHF. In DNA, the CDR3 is TGTGCCGGGGATACCGGGACAGGGGGCGGAAATCAGCCCCAGCATTTT.